The source of this T cell receptor (beta chain) is a study of blood T cell repertoires in COVID-19. Per the study methods: Estimates of nucleated cell counts were drawn from the amplification of reference gene primers. Produced via immunoSEQ multiplex PCR; TCRdb's table is partial and in-frame only. V, J and clone size derive from that table, while D and trimming were established from the DNA sequence. The sample includes 60,000 or so clones, over 80% of them seen just once. CDR1 is MNHEY and CDR2 is SVGAGI in the germline V gene. This CDR3 is 14 amino acids long. V lost 6 bases to trimming and J lost 4 bases; unmatched junction nucleotides: 4.

What was sequenced was peripheral blood. V and J are TRBV6-5 and TRBJ1-5, with 9 bases identical to TRBD1. The origin of this receptor is a woman older than 75 with acute or convalescent COVID-19. CDR3 coding DNA: TGTGCCAGCAGAAAGGGACAGGGAAATCAGCCCCAGCATTTT. Amino acid sequence: CASRKGQGNQPQHF.